These 17 T cell receptor beta chains were sequenced from one sample in a study of blood T cell repertoires in COVID-19. The repertoire was sequenced with immunoSEQ multiplex PCR; TCRdb's copy has only in-frame clones and lacks some. The sample shows about 280,000 clones, 70% to 90% of them seen only once. Sequencing used peripheral blood. The origin of the receptors is a middle-aged man with active or convalescent COVID-19.

The CDR3 sequence is CASSLDSPGYGANVLTF. In DNA form, the CDR3 reads TGTGCCAGCAGCTTAGATTCTCCAGGGTACGGGGCCAACGTCCTGACTTTC. This chain uses TRBV11-2 with TRBJ2-6, with TRBD1 as a possible D gene (5 bases). This CDR3 region has 17 residues. The ends were cut back, 0 bases at V and 4 bases at J, with 13 bases in the middle. Looked up from germline, CDR1 is SGHAT and CDR2 is FQNNGV.

This sequence joins TRBV9 and TRBJ1-3; 11 nucleotides agree with TRBD1. CDR1 and CDR2 from the germline V gene are SGDLS and YYNGEE. This CDR3 contains 16 residues. J gave up 8 bases and V 2 bases, and 9 bases lay outside the gene matches. The chain's CDR3 is CASSVRPVGQGDTIYF. As DNA, the CDR3 is TGTGCCAGCAGCGTTCGTCCAGTGGGACAGGGGGACACCATATATTTT.

This clone was picked up a small number of times. V and J are TRBV19 and TRBJ2-7, with D perhaps TRBD1 (6 bases). The germline CDR1 and CDR2 sequences are LNHDA and SQIVND (reference sequence). This CDR3 contains 14 residues. V shed 6 bases and J shed 3 bases, with 15 bases lying between them. The DNA of the CDR3 is TGTGCCAGTAGGAAGAACAGGGTTGGCTACGAGCAGTACTTC. It yields the protein CASRKNRVGYEQYF.

The chain carries TRBV5-6 and TRBJ2-7; 10 nucleotides line up with TRBD2. CDR1 is SGHDT and CDR2 is YYEEEE in the germline V gene. This CDR3 contains 16 residues. Losses at the gene ends were 6 bases for V and 7 bases for J; bases not matched to a gene: 16. The CDR3 spells CASMLGGTSALGEQYF. The CDR3, as DNA: TGTGCCAGCATGCTTGGAGGGACTAGCGCCCTGGGAGAGCAGTACTTC.

This rearrangement joins TRBV5-1 to TRBJ1-2, with 7 bases identical to TRBD1. V lost 4 bases to trimming and J lost 2 bases; unmatched junction nucleotides: 5. The CDR3 is 14 residues long. Per germline, CDR1 SGHRS and CDR2 YFSETQ. The CDR3 region has the DNA TGCGCCAGCAGCCCGACGGGACAGAACTATGGCTACACCTTC. Translation gives CASSPTGQNYGYTF.

This clone appeared a single time. The chain is built from TRBV6-5 and TRBJ2-1; a possible D gene is TRBD2 (6 bases). V was shortened by 6 bases and J by 8 bases, with 11 bases between the two germline ends. The CDR3 totals 12 residues. In germline, CDR1 is MNHEY, CDR2 SVGAGI. In DNA, the CDR3 is TGTGCCAGCAGCGCCTCGGGGGATGAGCAGTTCTTC. Translating it yields CASSASGDEQFF.

The V call is TRBV2, the J call TRBJ2-1; 11 bases agree with TRBD2. The trim removed 6 bases at V and 7 bases at J, leaving 2 bases unmatched. From germline, CDR1 is SNHLY and CDR2 FYNNEI. The CDR3 runs to 13 residues. The CDR3 region is CASSRLAGNEQFF. The DNA of the CDR3 is TGTGCCAGCAGCCGACTAGCGGGAAATGAGCAGTTCTTC.

The genes are TRBV12-3 or TRBV12-4 and TRBJ1-4; D is unresolved. This CDR3 has 13 residues. Trimming cost V 1 base and J 5 bases, with 5 bases left between them. DNA of the CDR3: TGTGCCAGCAGTTTAGGAGGGAATGAAAAACTGTTTTTT. It codes for CASSLGGNEKLFF.

This chain joins TRBV28 and TRBJ1-2, with 11 positions matching TRBD1. Germline V CDR1 and CDR2: MDHEN, SYDVKM. The CDR3 is 15 residues long. With V trimmed by 4 bases and J by 8 bases, 9 bases remained unmatched. This CDR3 reads CASSSGQGVVEGYTF. For the CDR3, the DNA is TGTGCCAGCAGTTCGGGACAGGGGGTAGTTGAGGGCTACACCTTC.

This clone is a singleton in its sample. The rearrangement uses TRBV28 and TRBJ1-1; D remains unclear. CDR1 and CDR2 from the germline V gene are MDHEN and SYDVKM. The CDR3 contains 14 residues. Trimming removed 6 bases at V and 2 bases at J, with 13 bases between. CDR3 nucleotides: TGTGCCAGCAGATTAGGGCTGGTAAACACTGAAGCTTTCTTT. Protein product: CASRLGLVNTEAFF.

The chain recombines TRBV7-8 with TRBJ2-3; 11 positions agree with TRBD2. J gave up 1 base and V 5 bases, and 11 bases lay outside the gene matches. CDR3 length: 18 residues. In germline, CDR1 is SGHVS, CDR2 FQNEAQ. CDR3 region: CASSPTPPGLAGTDTQYF. The CDR3 DNA sequence: TGTGCCAGCAGCCCAACGCCACCGGGACTAGCGGGCACAGATACGCAGTATTTT.

The chain links TRBV6-4 to TRBJ1-5; weak D call: TRBD1 (6 bases). Trimming took 9 bases from V and 0 from J, leaving 21 bases between them. Germline V lookup: CDR1 MRHNA, CDR2 SNTAGT. This CDR3 comprises 17 residues. CDR3: CARKHLYRAFSNQPQHF. The CDR3 DNA reads TGTGCCAGAAAACACCTATACAGGGCGTTTAGCAATCAGCCCCAGCATTTT.

The V call is TRBV3-1 (or the pseudogene TRBV3-2), the J call TRBJ2-7, with D perhaps matching TRBD1 (6 bases). V was clipped by 4 bases and J by 0 bases, with 10 bases between them. This CDR3 contains 14 residues. CDR1 and CDR2 (germline): LGHDT, YNNKEL (reference sequence). CDR3 nucleotides: TGTGCCAGCAGCCGGCAGGGGAGCTCCTACGAGCAGTACTTC. Translated, it gives CASSRQGSSYEQYF.

This chain uses TRBV28 with TRBJ1-1, with D uncertain. CDR1 and CDR2 (germline): MDHEN, SYDVKM. The CDR3 has 12 amino acids. Between the trimmed V and J ends, which lost 4 bases and 11 bases, there was a span of 14 bases. CDR3 sequence reads: CASSYLNREAFF. DNA for the CDR3: TGTGCCAGCAGTTACCTCAATCGAGAGGCTTTCTTT.

CDR3 DNA: TGTGCCAGCAGCCCCAGGGGAGGGGTAGATACGCAGTATTTT. It specifies CASSPRGGVDTQYF. The rearrangement links TRBV6-5 to TRBJ2-3; TRBD2 might be the D (7 bases). CDR1 MNHEY and CDR2 SVGAGI come from the germline V gene. Between the trimmed V and J ends, which lost 6 bases and 5 bases, there was a span of 15 bases. CDR3 size: 14 residues.

This rearrangement joins TRBV5-4 to TRBJ1-2, with D perhaps matching TRBD1 (5 bases). V was pared by 4 bases and J by 4 bases, with 11 bases between. Per the germline V gene, CDR1 is SGHNT and CDR2 is YYREEE (reference sequence). CDR3 length: 13 residues. The chain's CDR3 is CASSRTNFYGYTF. As DNA, the CDR3 is TGTGCCAGCAGCCGGACAAATTTCTATGGCTACACCTTC.

The V and J genes are TRBV6-5 and TRBJ1-2; 7 nucleotides agree with TRBD1. Germline CDR1 is MNHEY and CDR2 is SVGAGI. The CDR3 length is 14 residues. J gave up 3 bases and V 7 bases, and 8 bases lay outside the gene matches. Here the CDR3 DNA reads TGTGCCAGCAACCACAGGGGACAAGACTATGGCTACACCTTC. It codes for CASNHRGQDYGYTF.